These 25 T cell receptor beta chains were sequenced from one sample in a study of healthy donors' naive CD4 and CD8 T cells (dated by TCRdb to 2013 to 2016). The reads were generated on a 454 GS FLX Titanium. A previously published linear amplification protocol was used to construct TCR libraries from 500 ng of total RNA. TCRdb reran the public reads through fastp at Q25 and MiXCR, keeping productive beta chains. Every distinct CDR3 protein forms one entry, paired with its most common genes and DNA. This sample gives about 180,000 distinct CDR3 sequences in total; around 70% of them show up just once. The ten top clones hold about 2.1% of the sample. Sample: naive CD4+ and CD8+ T cells sorted from blood, pooled from several donors. What this sample's cell subset or site label stands for: FACS-sorted naive CD4+ (CD45RO-CD45RA+) and naive CD8+ (CD45RA+CD27bright) T cells. The receptors shown here come from a pool of human donors in good health; the sample pools cells from several healthy donors.

There are a few counts of this clonotype. This chain links TRBV15 with TRBJ2-5; D could derive from TRBD1 or TRBD2 (5 bases each). V was pared by 2 bases and J by 9 bases, with 10 bases between. The CDR3 length is 12 residues. Germline assignment: CDR1 LNHNV and CDR2 YYDKDF (reference sequence). CDR3 residues: CATSRQGAAQYF. The CDR3 nucleotides are TGTGCCACCAGCAGACAGGGAGCAGCCCAGTACTTC.

This clonotype was counted between two and nine times. This rearrangement joins TRBV29-1 to TRBJ2-2; D unclear. V lost 3 bases, J lost 6 bases, and 2 bases lay in between. Germline V gene sequence: CDR1 SQVTM, CDR2 ANQGSEA. The CDR3 length is 10 residues. CDR3 residues: CSVEAGELFF. CDR3 DNA: TGCAGCGTTGAGGCCGGGGAGCTGTTTTTT.

This chain connects TRBV2 to TRBJ2-1; D is ambiguous. CDR1 is SNHLY and CDR2 is FYNNEI in the germline V gene. V was pared by 8 bases and J by 13 bases, with 6 bases between. This CDR3 has 8 amino acids. The CDR3 DNA sequence: TGTGCCAGCGACCGACAGTTCTTC. Its translation: CASDRQFF.

This clonotype was counted once. V gene TRBV19 combines with J gene TRBJ2-3, with 8 positions matching TRBD1. This CDR3 comprises 15 residues. Germline loops: CDR1 LNHDA, CDR2 SQIVND (reference sequence). The J segment lost 4 bases and the V segment lost 2 bases, leaving 5 bases of the junction unmatched. The CDR3 is CASSIRKTGADTQYF. The CDR3 nucleotides read TGTGCCAGTAGTATACGGAAGACAGGGGCAGATACGCAGTATTTT.

V and J are TRBV10-3 and TRBJ2-1; a possible D gene is TRBD2 (6 bases). CDR1 and CDR2 from the germline V gene are ENHRY and SYGVKD. Trimming pared 8 bases from V and 0 bases from J, leaving 11 bases between. This CDR3 spans 14 amino acids. DNA for the CDR3: TGTGCCATCCTCAGCGGGTCCTCCTACAATGAGCAGTTCTTC. Its translation: CAILSGSSYNEQFF.

The chain has TRBV29-1 and TRBJ2-7; no reliable D call. The CDR3 is made up of 12 amino acids. The germline V gene has CDR1 SQVTM and CDR2 ANQGSEA. Trimming removed 0 bases from V and 4 bases from J, with 7 bases in between. The CDR3 bases are TGCAGCGTTGAAGATCTTACATACGAGCAGTACTTC. Its protein product is CSVEDLTYEQYF.

J is TRBJ1-1 and V is TRBV30; D unclear. The CDR3 totals 14 residues. The V end lost 3 bases, the J end lost 0 bases, and 11 bases lay between the germline ends. Per the germline V gene, CDR1 is GTSNPN and CDR2 is SVGIG (reference sequence). The CDR3 coding sequence is TGTGCCTGGAGCCCCGGGCAGCTGAACACTGAAGCTTTCTTT. It translates to CAWSPGQLNTEAFF.

The chain joins TRBV19 to TRBJ1-2; D possibly corresponds to TRBD1 (5 bases). The V end lost 0 bases, the J end lost 8 bases, and 13 bases lay between the germline ends. Looked up from germline, CDR1 is LNHDA and CDR2 is SQIVND (reference sequence). The CDR3 covers 14 residues. The DNA of the CDR3 is TGTGCCAGTAGTATAGACGGACTTAGGGGCGGCTACACCTTC. Translation gives CASSIDGLRGGYTF.

The chain uses TRBV5-4 and TRBJ2-3; the D is unclear. CDR1 and CDR2 (germline): SGHNT, YYREEE (reference sequence). The V end was cut by 5 bases, the J end by 2 bases, with 6 bases between. The CDR3 loop spans 12 amino acids. The CDR3 DNA reads as TGTGCCAGCAGGGTCAACACAGATACGCAGTATTTT. Translated, it gives CASRVNTDTQYF.

V is TRBV19 and J is TRBJ2-7, with unresolved D. With 3 bases removed from V and 1 base from J, the gap between germline ends came to 7 bases. This CDR3 has 13 amino acids. The germline CDR1 and CDR2 sequences are LNHDA and SQIVND (reference sequence). The CDR3 region is CASSIAESYEQYF. CDR3 sequence (DNA): TGTGCCAGTAGTATTGCCGAGTCCTACGAGCAGTACTTC.

The gene calls are TRBV2 and TRBJ2-7; no clear D gene. CDR3 size: 15 residues. Looked up from germline, CDR1 is SNHLY and CDR2 is FYNNEI. Trimming took 0 bases from V and 1 from J, leaving 10 bases between them. The CDR3 is CASSEALDASYEQYF. As DNA, the CDR3 is TGTGCCAGCAGTGAAGCGCTGGATGCGTCCTACGAGCAGTACTTC.

This clonotype was recorded a few times. V and J are TRBV5-6 and TRBJ2-7; tentative D call: TRBD2 (6 bases). Germline CDR1 SGHDT, CDR2 YYEEEE. The CDR3 loop spans 13 amino acids. V lost 4 bases and J lost 1, with 9 bases in between. DNA of the CDR3: TGTGCCAGCAGCCGGGGGACTTCCTACGAGCAGTACTTC. It is translated as CASSRGTSYEQYF.

This clonotype was seen only a few times. The V gene is TRBV6-5, the J gene TRBJ1-2; D uncertain. This CDR3 spans 13 amino acids. Germline V lookup: CDR1 MNHEY, CDR2 SVGAGI. V lost 0 bases and J lost 0, with 2 bases in between. The CDR3 nucleotides are TGTGCCAGCAGTTACTCTTCTAACTATGGCTACACCTTC. Protein product: CASSYSSNYGYTF.

This chain joins TRBV14 and TRBJ1-5; D unresolved. CDR3 length equals 17 residues. Trimming cost V 0 bases and J 0 bases, with 12 bases left between them. Germline-derived CDR1 and CDR2 are SGHDN and FVKESK. This CDR3 reads CASSQDYGLYSNQPQHF. As DNA, the CDR3 is TGTGCCAGCAGCCAAGATTATGGCCTATATAGCAATCAGCCCCAGCATTTT.

The genes are TRBV5-5 and TRBJ2-5; TRBD2 matches at 7 bases. The germline CDR1 and CDR2 sequences are SGHKS and YYEKEE (reference sequence). This CDR3 has 14 amino acids. The V segment lost 0 bases and the J segment 5 bases; nucleotides outside the gene matches: 4. The DNA for the CDR3 is TGTGCCAGCAGCTTGGGACTAGCCTTGGAGACCCAGTACTTC. As protein: CASSLGLALETQYF. The whole variable domain, filled in from reference TRBV5-5 and TRBJ2-5, reads DAGVTQSPTHLIKTRGQQVTLRCSPISGHKSVSWYQQVLGQGPQFIFQYYEKEERGRGNFPDRFSARQFPNYSSELNVNALLLGDSALYLCASSLGLALETQYFGPGTRLLVL.

This clonotype was observed a single time. V gene TRBV6-1 combines with J gene TRBJ2-1; TRBD2 agrees at 9 bases. Germline values: CDR1 MNHNS, CDR2 SASEGT. The V gene end was trimmed by 8 bases and the J gene end by 4 bases; junction bases not matched to a gene: 6. The CDR3 extends over 14 amino acids. The DNA for the CDR3 is TGTGCCAGCTTTCTAGCGGGACCGTACAATGAGCAGTTCTTC. Its protein product is CASFLAGPYNEQFF.

In this sample, this clonotype turned up a few times. V usage is TRBV27 and J usage is TRBJ2-2; perhaps TRBD1 as D (5 bases). Trimming shortened V by 6 bases and J by 7 bases, and 12 bases separated the two germline ends. The V gene's germline CDR1 is MNHEY and CDR2 SMNVEV (reference sequence). The CDR3 spans 13 residues. CDR3 in DNA: TGTGCCAGCAGCTCCAGGGCTGGCGGGGAGCTGTTTTTT. As protein: CASSSRAGGELFF.

The chain has TRBV2 and TRBJ2-4; D gene ambiguous. CDR1 is SNHLY, CDR2 FYNNEI, per germline. The CDR3 runs 13 residues. Trimming cost V 7 bases and J 7 bases, with 14 bases left between them. CDR3 nucleotides: TGTGCCAGCAATGAGCAGGCCCAGAACATTCAGTACTTC. Amino acid sequence: CASNEQAQNIQYF.

This clonotype was counted a few times. The chain employs TRBV11-3 and TRBJ2-1; 9 bases align to TRBD1. Losses at the gene ends were 7 bases for V and 4 bases for J; bases not matched to a gene: 5. The CDR3 is made up of 14 amino acids. CDR1 is SGHNT and CDR2 is YENEEA in the germline V gene. CDR3 loop: CASTPGQGYNEQFF. The CDR3 DNA reads TGTGCCAGCACCCCGGGACAGGGATACAATGAGCAGTTCTTC.

V is TRBV29-1 and J is TRBJ1-2; D call uncertain. V was cut by 3 bases and J by 6 bases, with 11 bases left in between. From germline, CDR1 is SQVTM and CDR2 ANQGSEA. CDR3 length equals 12 residues. CDR3 nucleotides: TGCAGCGTTGAGGGTTCAGACGATGGCTACACCTTC. It encodes CSVEGSDDGYTF. Based on the CDR3 plus reference TRBV29-1 and TRBJ1-2, the full variable domain is SAVISQKPSRDICQRGTSLTIQCQVDSQVTMMFWYRQQPGQSLTLIATANQGSEATYESGFVIDKFPISRPNLTFSTLTVSNMSPEDSSIYLCSVEGSDDGYTFGSGTRLTVV.

This chain connects TRBV27 to TRBJ2-7; D is possibly TRBD2 (7 bases). This CDR3 has 14 amino acids. The V and J ends lost 7 bases and 7 bases respectively, with 20 bases between them. CDR1 is MNHEY, CDR2 SMNVEV, per germline (reference sequence). CDR3 bases: TGTGCCAGCAAAACGGGGGGCGAATTTCGTGAGCAGTACTTC. Translating it yields CASKTGGEFREQYF.

This clonotype was seen a handful of times. The chain carries TRBV29-1 and TRBJ2-3, with D uncertain. Germline V gene lookup returns CDR1 SQVTM and CDR2 ANQGSEA. Trimming stripped 8 bases from V and 2 bases from J, with 8 bases between. The CDR3 extends over 11 amino acids. CDR3 nucleotides: TGCAGCATGACGGACACAGATACGCAGTATTTT. Its protein is CSMTDTDTQYF.

V gene TRBV20-1 combines with J gene TRBJ2-7; 8 nucleotides line up with TRBD1. The length of the CDR3 is 14 residues. Germline values: CDR1 DFQATT, CDR2 SNEGSKA (reference sequence). V shed 3 bases, J shed 3 bases, and the junction held 7 bases outside the gene matches. CDR3 nucleotides: TGCAGTGCTAGGGAGACAGGGGCCTTCTACGAGCAGTACTTC. Amino acids: CSARETGAFYEQYF.

The chain joins TRBV14 to TRBJ2-5, with D perhaps TRBD1 (6 bases). Deletions cut 4 bases from V and 5 bases from J, with 17 bases between. Per germline, CDR1 SGHDN and CDR2 FVKESK. This CDR3 has 15 amino acids. The CDR3 protein is CASSRGQSWGETQYF. The CDR3 nucleotides read TGTGCCAGCAGCCGAGGACAGTCCTGGGGGGAGACCCAGTACTTC. Full variable domain (outside the CDR3, taken from reference TRBV14 and TRBJ2-5): EAGVTQFPSHSVIEKGQTVTLRCDPISGHDNLYWYRRVMGKEIKFLLHFVKESKQDESGMPNNRFLAERTGGTYSTLKVQPAELEDSGVYFCASSRGQSWGETQYFGPGTRLLVL.

The sample holds one count of this clonotype. CDR3 coding DNA: TGTGCCAGCAGTCAAAAACCGGGACTGGGGGGTAATGAGCAGTACTTC. Its protein product is CASSQKPGLGGNEQYF. The chain joins TRBV6-5 to TRBJ2-7, with a weak D call TRBD2 (6 bases). Germline V gene lookup returns CDR1 MNHEY and CDR2 SVGAGI. The V and J ends lost 5 bases and 7 bases respectively, with 24 bases between them. The CDR3 is 16 residues long.